This T cell receptor (beta chain) was captured by sequencing in a study of shared clonotypes between healthy human individuals. The donors were adults (healthy and HIV-negative) with no recent acute infections or vaccinations. Note on this clone: Its antigen is undetermined. Within the sample, other DNA sequences also encode this same CDR3.

The CDR3 contains 14 residues. The germline V gene encodes CDR1 SGHNT and CDR2 YYREEE (reference sequence). V was cut by 0 bases and J by 1 base, with 8 bases left in between. Genomic DNA of each subset was evenly split across several immunoSEQ plates. Replicate sorted-subset PCRs were loaded with around 200 ng DNA, about 30,000 T cell genomes. The assay was immunoSEQ multiplex PCR, and TCRdb's table has in-frame clones only and misses some. The sample has around 1.6 million clones; nearly 99% are singletons. General study points: Incompleteness in sorted-subset sequencing, despite large depth, was shown by rarefaction.

The sample comprised naive CD4+ T cells sorted from blood. The subset denotes: CD45RA+ positively selected. The J gene is TRBJ2-7, the V gene TRBV5-4; D not resolved. The origin of this receptor is a young man in good health. The CDR3 coding sequence is TGTGCCAGCAGCTTGGAGGGCAGTTCCTACGAGCAGTACTTC. Its protein product is CASSLEGSSYEQYF.